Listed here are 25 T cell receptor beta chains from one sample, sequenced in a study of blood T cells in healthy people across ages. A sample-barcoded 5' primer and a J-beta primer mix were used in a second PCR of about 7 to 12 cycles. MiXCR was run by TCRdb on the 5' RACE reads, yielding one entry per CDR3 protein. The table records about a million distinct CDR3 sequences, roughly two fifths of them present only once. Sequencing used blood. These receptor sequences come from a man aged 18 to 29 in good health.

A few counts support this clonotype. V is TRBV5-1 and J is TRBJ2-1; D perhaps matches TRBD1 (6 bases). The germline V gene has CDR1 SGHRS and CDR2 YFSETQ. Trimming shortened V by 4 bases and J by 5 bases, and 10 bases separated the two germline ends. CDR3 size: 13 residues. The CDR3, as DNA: TGCGCCAGCAGCGAGGACAGCCACAATGAGCAGTTCTTC. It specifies CASSEDSHNEQFF.

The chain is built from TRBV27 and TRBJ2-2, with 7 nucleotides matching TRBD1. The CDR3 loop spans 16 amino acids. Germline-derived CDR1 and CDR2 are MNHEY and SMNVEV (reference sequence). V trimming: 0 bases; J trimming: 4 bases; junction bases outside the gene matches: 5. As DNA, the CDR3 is TGTGCCAGCAGTTTATCCGGGACAGCTTTCACCGGGGAGCTGTTTTTT. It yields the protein CASSLSGTAFTGELFF.

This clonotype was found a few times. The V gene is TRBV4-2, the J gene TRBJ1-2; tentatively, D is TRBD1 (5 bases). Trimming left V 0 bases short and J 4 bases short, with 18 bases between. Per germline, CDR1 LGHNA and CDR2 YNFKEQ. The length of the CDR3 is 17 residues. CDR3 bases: TGTGCCAGCAGCCAAGATCGGAGACTGCGGGGGTCCTATGGCTACACCTTC. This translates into CASSQDRRLRGSYGYTF.

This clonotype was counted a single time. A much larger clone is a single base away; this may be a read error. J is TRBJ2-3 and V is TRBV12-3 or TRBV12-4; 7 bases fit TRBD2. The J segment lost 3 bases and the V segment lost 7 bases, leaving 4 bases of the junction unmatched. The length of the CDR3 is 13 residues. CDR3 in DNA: TGTGCCAGCACCTACGGGGGGACAGATACGCAGTATTTT. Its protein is CASTYGGTDTQYF.

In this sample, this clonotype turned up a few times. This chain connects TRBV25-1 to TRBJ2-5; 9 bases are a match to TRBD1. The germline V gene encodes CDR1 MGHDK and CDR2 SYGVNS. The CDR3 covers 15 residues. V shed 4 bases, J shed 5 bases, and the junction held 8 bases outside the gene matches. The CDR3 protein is CASSVEQGAEETQYF. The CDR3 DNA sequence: TGTGCCAGCAGTGTAGAACAGGGGGCGGAGGAGACCCAGTACTTC.

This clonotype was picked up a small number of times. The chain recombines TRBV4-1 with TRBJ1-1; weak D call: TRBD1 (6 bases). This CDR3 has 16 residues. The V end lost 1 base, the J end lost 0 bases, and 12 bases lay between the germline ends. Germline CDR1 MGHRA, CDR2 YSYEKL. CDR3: CASSQVGGLMNTEAFF. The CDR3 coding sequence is TGCGCCAGCAGCCAAGTTGGGGGCCTAATGAACACTGAAGCTTTCTTT.

CDR3 bases: TGTGCCAGCAGCTTAGCGGGGGTTAACACAGATACGCAGTATTTT. This translates into CASSLAGVNTDTQYF. The V gene is TRBV7-8, the J gene TRBJ2-3; D might be TRBD1 or TRBD2, each matching 5 bases. V was trimmed by 0 bases and J by 2 bases, leaving 9 bases between them. The germline V gene encodes CDR1 SGHVS and CDR2 FQNEAQ. CDR3 size: 15 residues.

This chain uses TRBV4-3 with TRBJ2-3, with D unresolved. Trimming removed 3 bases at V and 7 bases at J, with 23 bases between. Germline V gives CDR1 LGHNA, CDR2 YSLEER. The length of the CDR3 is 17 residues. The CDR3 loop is CASSQGISSDGLNTQYF. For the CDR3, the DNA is TGCGCCAGCAGCCAGGGTATAAGCAGCGACGGGCTGAATACGCAGTATTTT.

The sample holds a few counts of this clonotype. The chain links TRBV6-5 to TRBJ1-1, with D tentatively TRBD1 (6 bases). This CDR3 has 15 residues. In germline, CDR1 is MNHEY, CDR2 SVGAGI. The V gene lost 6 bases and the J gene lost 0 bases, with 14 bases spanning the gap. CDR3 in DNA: TGTGCCAGCAGGCCTTACACAGGGTTGAACACTGAAGCTTTCTTT. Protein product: CASRPYTGLNTEAFF.

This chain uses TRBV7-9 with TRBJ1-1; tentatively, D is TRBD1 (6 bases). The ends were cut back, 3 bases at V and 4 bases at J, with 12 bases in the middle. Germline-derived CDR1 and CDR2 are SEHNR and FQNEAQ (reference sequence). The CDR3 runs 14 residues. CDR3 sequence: CASSFGGGSTEAFF. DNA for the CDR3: TGTGCCAGCAGCTTTGGGGGCGGGAGCACTGAAGCTTTCTTT.

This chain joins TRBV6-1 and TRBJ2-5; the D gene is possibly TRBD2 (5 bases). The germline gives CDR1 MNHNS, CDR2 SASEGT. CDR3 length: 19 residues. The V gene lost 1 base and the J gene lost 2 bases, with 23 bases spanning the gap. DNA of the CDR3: TGTGCCAGCAGTGAAGTTCCTTTTTTAAGCCGCGAGGGACAAGAGACCCAGTACTTC. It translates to CASSEVPFLSREGQETQYF.

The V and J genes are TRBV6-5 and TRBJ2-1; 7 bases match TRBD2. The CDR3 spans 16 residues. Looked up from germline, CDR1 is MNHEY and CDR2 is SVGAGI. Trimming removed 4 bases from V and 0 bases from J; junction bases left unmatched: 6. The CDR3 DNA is TGTGCCAGCAGTTTCGAAGCGGGGCGCTCCTACAATGAGCAGTTCTTC. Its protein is CASSFEAGRSYNEQFF.

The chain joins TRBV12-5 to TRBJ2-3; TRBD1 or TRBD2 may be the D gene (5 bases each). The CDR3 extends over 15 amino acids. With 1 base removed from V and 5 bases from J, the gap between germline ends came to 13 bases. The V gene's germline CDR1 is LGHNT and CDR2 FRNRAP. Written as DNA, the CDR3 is TGTGCTAGTGGTTTGGGAGAGTCGAGGGGAGATACGCAGTATTTT. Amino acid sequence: CASGLGESRGDTQYF. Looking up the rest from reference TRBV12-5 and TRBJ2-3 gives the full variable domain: DARVTQTPRHKVTEMGQEVTMRCQPILGHNTVFWYRQTMMQGLELLAYFRNRAPLDDSGMPKDRFSAEMPDATLATLKIQPSEPRDSAVYFCASGLGESRGDTQYFGPGTRLTVL.

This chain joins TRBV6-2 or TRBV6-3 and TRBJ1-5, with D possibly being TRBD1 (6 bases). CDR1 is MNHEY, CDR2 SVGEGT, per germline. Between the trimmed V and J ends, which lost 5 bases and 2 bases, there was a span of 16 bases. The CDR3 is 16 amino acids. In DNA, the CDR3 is TGTGCCAGCAGTGTAACAGGGAGGAAAGGCAATCAGCCCCAGCATTTT. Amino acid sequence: CASSVTGRKGNQPQHF.

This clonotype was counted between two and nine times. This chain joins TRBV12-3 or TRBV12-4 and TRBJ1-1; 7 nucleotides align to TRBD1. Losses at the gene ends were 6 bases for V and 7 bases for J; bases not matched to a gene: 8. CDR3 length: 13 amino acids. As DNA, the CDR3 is TGTGCCAGCAGCCTAAAGACAGGGTTTGAAGCTTTCTTT. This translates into CASSLKTGFEAFF.

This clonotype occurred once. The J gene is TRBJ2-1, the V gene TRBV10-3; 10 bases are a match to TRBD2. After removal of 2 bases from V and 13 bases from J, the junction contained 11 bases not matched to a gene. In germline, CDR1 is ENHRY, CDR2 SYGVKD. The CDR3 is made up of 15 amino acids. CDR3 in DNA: TGTGCCATCAGTGAGGGGACTAGCGTATGGGAGACCCAGTTCTTC. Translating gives CAISEGTSVWETQFF.

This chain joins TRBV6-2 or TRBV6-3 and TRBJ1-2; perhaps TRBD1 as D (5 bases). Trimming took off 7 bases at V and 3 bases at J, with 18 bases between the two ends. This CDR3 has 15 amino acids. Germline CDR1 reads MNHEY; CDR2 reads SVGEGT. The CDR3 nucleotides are TGTGCCAGCAACCGAGGACAAATAGGAGACTATGGCTACACCTTC. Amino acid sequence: CASNRGQIGDYGYTF.

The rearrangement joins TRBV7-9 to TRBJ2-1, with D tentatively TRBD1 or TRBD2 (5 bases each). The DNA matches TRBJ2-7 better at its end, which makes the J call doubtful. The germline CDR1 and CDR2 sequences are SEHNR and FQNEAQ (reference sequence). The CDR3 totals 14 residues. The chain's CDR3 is CASKPPGAYNEQYF. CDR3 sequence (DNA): TGTGCCAGCAAACCCCCCGGGGCCTACAATGAGCAGTACTTC.

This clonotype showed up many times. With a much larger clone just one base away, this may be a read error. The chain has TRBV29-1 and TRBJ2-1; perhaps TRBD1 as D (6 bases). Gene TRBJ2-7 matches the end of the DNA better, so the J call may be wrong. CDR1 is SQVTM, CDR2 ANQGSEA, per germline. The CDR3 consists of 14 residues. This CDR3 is CSVGLLTGYNEQYF. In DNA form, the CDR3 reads TGCAGCGTTGGGCTGCTGACAGGTTACAATGAGCAGTACTTC.

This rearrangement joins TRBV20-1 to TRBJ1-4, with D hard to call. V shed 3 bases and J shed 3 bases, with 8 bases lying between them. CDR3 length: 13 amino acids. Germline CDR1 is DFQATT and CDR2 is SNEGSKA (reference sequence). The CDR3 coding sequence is TGCAGTGCTAGCTCCACTGCTAATGAAAAACTGTTTTTT. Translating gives CSASSTANEKLFF.

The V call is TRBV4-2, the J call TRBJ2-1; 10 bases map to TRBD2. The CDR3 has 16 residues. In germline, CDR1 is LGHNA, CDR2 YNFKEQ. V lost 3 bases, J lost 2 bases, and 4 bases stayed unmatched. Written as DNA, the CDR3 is TGTGCCAGCAGCCAGAGCCTAGCGGGAGCCTACAATGAGCAGTTCTTC. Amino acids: CASSQSLAGAYNEQFF.

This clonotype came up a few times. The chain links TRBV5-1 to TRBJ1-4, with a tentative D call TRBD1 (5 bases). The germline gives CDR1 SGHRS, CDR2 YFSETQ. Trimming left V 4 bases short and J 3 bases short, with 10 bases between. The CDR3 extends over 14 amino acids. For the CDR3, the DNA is TGCGCCAGCAGCCCGACAGCGGCTAATGAAAAACTGTTTTTT. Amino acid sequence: CASSPTAANEKLFF.

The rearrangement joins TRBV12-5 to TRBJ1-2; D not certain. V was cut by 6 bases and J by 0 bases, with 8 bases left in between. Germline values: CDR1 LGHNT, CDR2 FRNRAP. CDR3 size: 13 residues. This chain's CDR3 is CASGREANYGYTF. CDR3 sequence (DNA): TGTGCTAGTGGCCGCGAAGCTAACTATGGCTACACCTTC.

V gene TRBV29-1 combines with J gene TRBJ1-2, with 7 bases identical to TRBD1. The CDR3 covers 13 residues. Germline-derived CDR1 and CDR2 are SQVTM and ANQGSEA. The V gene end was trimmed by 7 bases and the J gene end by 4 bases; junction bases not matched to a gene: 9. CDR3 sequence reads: CSASDRSLYGYTF. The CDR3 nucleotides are TGCAGCGCCTCGGACAGGAGCCTCTATGGCTACACCTTC.

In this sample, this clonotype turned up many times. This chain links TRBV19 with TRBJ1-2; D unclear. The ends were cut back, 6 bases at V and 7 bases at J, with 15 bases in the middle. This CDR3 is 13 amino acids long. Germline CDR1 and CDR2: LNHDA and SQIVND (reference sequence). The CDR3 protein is CASRNDGNLGYTF. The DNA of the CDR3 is TGTGCCAGTAGAAATGACGGGAATCTTGGCTACACCTTC. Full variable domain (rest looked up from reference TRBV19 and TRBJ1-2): DGGITQSPKYLFRKEGQNVTLSCEQNLNHDAMYWYRQDPGQGLRLIYYSQIVNDFQKGDIAEGYSVSREKKESFPLTVTSAQKNPTAFYLCASRNDGNLGYTFGSGTRLTVV.